This TCR beta chain was profiled in a study of T cells in Graves' hyperthyroidism and ophthalmopathy. RNA transcripts provided the source from which TCR beta CDR3 regions were amplified. HTBI primers drove first-round RT-PCR of the TCR CDR3. TCRdb itself ran the multiplex PCR reads through MiXCR, one entry per CDR3 protein. The sample consists of almost 600,000 distinct CDR3 sequences, about 43% of them appearing once. V shed 5 bases and J 4 bases; nucleotides not matched to a gene: 4. The CDR3 is made up of 13 amino acids. Germline lookup yields CDR1 SQVTM and CDR2 ANQGSEA. Based on clinical symptoms, serum thyroxine and TRAb, thyroid ultrasound and orbital computed tomography, diagnoses were reached.

This clonotype was obtained from a woman aged 18 to 35 with Graves' hyperthyroidism. The chain recombines TRBV29-1 with TRBJ1-2; 10 bases fit TRBD1. The sequenced sample was peripheral blood or thyroid tissue (not recorded which). The CDR3: CSVRTGGTYGYTF. CDR3 nucleotide sequence: TGCAGCGTTAGGACAGGGGGAACCTATGGCTACACCTTC.